The 3 T cell receptor beta chains given below trace back to one sample, sequenced in a study of cytomegalovirus exposure and HLA in healthy donors. Primers: 60 Vbeta forward and 13 Jbeta reverse. The repertoire was sequenced with immunoSEQ multiplex PCR; TCRdb's copy has only in-frame clones and lacks some. Of 65,000 to 90,000 clones in the sample, 78% were seen once. The sequencing sample was made of PBMCs. The receptors shown here come from a woman aged 40 to 49 in good health and CMV-seropositive.

This rearrangement joins TRBV6-5 to TRBJ1-1; D call uncertain. The V end was cut by 6 bases, the J end by 0 bases, with 11 bases between. Germline assignment: CDR1 MNHEY and CDR2 SVGAGI. This CDR3 contains 14 residues. The CDR3 sequence is CASRVSPMNTEAFF. CDR3 nucleotides: TGTGCCAGCAGGGTGAGCCCTATGAACACTGAAGCTTTCTTT.

This clone was found once. The V call is TRBV11-2, the J call TRBJ2-7; no clear D. This CDR3 has 13 amino acids. Germline V gene sequence: CDR1 SGHAT, CDR2 FQNNGV. V was cut by 2 bases and J by 0 bases, with 5 bases left in between. CDR3 DNA sequence: TGTGCCAGCAGCTTATCCAACTCCTACGAGCAGTACTTC. The encoded protein is CASSLSNSYEQYF.

This chain connects TRBV28 to TRBJ1-3; D not resolved. V lost 1 base to trimming and J lost 9 bases, with 16 bases between them. CDR1 MDHEN and CDR2 SYDVKM come from the germline V gene. The CDR3 loop spans 15 amino acids. CDR3 bases: TGTGCCAGCAGTTTATACGACACTAGGTTAGGCACCATATATTTT. The encoded protein is CASSLYDTRLGTIYF.